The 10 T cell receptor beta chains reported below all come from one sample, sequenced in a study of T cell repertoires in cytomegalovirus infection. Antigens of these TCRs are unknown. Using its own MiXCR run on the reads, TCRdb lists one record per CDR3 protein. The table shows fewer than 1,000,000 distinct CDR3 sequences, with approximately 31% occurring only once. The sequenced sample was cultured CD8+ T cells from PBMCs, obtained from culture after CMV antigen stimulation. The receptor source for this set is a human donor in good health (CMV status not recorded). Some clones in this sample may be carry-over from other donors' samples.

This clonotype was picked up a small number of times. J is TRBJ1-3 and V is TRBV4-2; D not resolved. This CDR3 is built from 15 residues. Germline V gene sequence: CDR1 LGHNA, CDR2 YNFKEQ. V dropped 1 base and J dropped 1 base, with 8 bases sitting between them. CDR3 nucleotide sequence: TGTGCCAGCAGCCAAGTGAGCGGGTCTGGAAACACCATATATTTT. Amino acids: CASSQVSGSGNTIYF.

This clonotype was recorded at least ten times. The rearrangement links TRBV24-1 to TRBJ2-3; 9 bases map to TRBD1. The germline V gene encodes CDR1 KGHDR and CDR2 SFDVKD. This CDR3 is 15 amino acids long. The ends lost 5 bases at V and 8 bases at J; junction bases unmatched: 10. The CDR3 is CATSGDRDTLGTQYF. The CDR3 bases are TGTGCCACCAGTGGGGACAGGGATACTTTGGGTACGCAGTATTTT.

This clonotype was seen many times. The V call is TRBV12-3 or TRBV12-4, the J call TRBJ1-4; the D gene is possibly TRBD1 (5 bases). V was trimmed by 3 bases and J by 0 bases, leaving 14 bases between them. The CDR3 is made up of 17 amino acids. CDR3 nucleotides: TGTGCCAGCAGTTTCCTCCACCAGGGAGCAACTAATGAAAAACTGTTTTTT. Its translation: CASSFLHQGATNEKLFF.

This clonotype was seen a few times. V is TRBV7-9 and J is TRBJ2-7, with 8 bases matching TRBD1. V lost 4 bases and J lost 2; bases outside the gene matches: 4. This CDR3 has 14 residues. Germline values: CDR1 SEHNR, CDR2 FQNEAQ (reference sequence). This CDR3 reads CASSSMDRAYEQYV. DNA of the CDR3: TGTGCCAGCAGCTCAATGGACAGGGCCTACGAGCAGTACGTC.

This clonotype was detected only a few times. CDR3 region: CSARDKDGVNPYEQYV. The CDR3 coding sequence is TGCAGTGCTAGAGATAAGGACGGGGTGAATCCCTACGAGCAGTACGTC. This sequence joins TRBV20-1 and TRBJ2-7; D might be TRBD2 (5 bases). Looked up from germline, CDR1 is DFQATT and CDR2 is SNEGSKA (reference sequence). This CDR3 comprises 16 residues. Deletions cut 0 bases from V and 2 bases from J, with 17 bases between.

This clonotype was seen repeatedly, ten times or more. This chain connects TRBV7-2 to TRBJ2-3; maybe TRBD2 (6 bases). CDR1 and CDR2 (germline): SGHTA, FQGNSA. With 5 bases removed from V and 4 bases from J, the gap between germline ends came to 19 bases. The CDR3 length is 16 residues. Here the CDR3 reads CASSPRGPERADTQYF. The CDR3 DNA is TGTGCCAGCAGCCCAAGGGGCCCTGAGCGGGCAGATACGCAGTATTTT.

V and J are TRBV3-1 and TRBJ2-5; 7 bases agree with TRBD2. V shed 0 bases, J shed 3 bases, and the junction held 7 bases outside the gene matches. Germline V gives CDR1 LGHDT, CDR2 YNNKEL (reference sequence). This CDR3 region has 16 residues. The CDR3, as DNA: TGTGCCAGCAGCCAAGAAGCTAGCGGCGGTAAAGAGACCCAGTACTTC. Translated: CASSQEASGGKETQYF.

The CDR3 DNA is TGTGCCAGCAGCACCGAAGACAGGGGGGTTTGGAATGAGCAGTTCTTC. This codes for CASSTEDRGVWNEQFF. This chain connects TRBV9 to TRBJ2-1; 9 positions agree with TRBD1. The CDR3 consists of 16 residues. After removal of 4 bases from V and 7 bases from J, the junction contained 12 bases not matched to a gene. Germline V gives CDR1 SGDLS, CDR2 YYNGEE.

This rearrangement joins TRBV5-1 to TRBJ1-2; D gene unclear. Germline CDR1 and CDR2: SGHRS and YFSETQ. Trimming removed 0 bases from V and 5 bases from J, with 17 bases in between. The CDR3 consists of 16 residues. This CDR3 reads CASSLETTPGWYGYTF. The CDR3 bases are TGCGCCAGCAGCTTGGAAACAACGCCAGGATGGTATGGCTACACCTTC.

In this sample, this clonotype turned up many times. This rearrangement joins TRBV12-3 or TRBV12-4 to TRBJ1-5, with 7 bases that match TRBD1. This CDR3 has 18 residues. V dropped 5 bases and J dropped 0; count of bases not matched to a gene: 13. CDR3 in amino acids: CASSKTGSGGNSNQPQHF. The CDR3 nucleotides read TGTGCCAGCAGTAAGACAGGGTCTGGGGGAAATAGCAATCAGCCCCAGCATTTT.